The entry that follows covers one TCR beta chain sequence. The antigen remains undetermined. CDR3 length equals 13 residues. The germline V gene encodes CDR1 SGDLS and CDR2 YYNGEE. The germline V and J ends were trimmed by 4 bases and 5 bases, with 10 bases remaining between them. The data stem from a study of T cell responses to AZD1222 COVID-19 vaccine. Points from the study as a whole: Most donors were white British, females outnumbered males, and clonal diversity was possibly underestimated. Of spike-specific TCRs, nearly half reportedly target regions left unmutated in variants. Baseline testing showed seropositivity in only six or seven AZD1222 recipients. Two AZD1222 administrations were followed by greater Spike-specific TCR breadth and depth.

Produced via immunoSEQ multiplex PCR; TCRdb's table is partial and in-frame only. Of 150,000 to 160,000 clones detected, approximately 87% appear once; the ten largest clones hold about 5.5%. This specimen was peripheral blood, taken on day 0 of MenACWY control vaccination. The chain is built from TRBV9 and TRBJ1-5; D is undetermined. The receptor was derived from an adult in good health. CDR3 protein: CASSLHPDQPQHF. The CDR3 nucleotides read TGTGCCAGCAGCCTGCACCCTGATCAGCCCCAGCATTTT.